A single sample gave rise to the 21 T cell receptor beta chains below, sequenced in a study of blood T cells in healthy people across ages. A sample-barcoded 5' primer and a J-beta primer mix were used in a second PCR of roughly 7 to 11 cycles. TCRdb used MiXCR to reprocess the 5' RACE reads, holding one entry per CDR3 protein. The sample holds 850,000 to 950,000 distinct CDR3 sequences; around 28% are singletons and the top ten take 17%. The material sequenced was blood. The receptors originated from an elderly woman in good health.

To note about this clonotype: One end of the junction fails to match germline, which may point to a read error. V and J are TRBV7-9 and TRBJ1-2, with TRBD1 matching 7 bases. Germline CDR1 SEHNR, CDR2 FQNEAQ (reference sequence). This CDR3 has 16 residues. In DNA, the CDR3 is TGTACCAGCAGCTTAGCGACGGGAGACAGGGCCTATGGCTACACCTTC. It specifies CTSSLATGDRAYGYTF.

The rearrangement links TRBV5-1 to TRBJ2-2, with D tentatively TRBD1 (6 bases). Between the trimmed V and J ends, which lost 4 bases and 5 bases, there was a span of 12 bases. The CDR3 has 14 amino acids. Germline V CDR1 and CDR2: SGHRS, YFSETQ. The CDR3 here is CASSPGGQTGELFF. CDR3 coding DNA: TGCGCCAGCAGCCCTGGGGGACAAACCGGGGAGCTGTTTTTT.

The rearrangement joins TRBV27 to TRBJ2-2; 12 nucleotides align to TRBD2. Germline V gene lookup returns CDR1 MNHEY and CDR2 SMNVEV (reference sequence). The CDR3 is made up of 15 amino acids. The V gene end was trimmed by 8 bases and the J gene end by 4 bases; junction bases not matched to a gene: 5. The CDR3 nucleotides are TGTGCCAGCCTCGGGACTAGCGGGTCCACCGGGGAGCTGTTTTTT. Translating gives CASLGTSGSTGELFF.

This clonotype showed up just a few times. The CDR3 protein is CSAWIAGRPDTQYF. The CDR3 DNA is TGCAGTGCTTGGATAGCGGGACGCCCAGATACGCAGTATTTT. The genes are TRBV20-1 and TRBJ2-3; TRBD2 aligns across 8 bases. Germline V gives CDR1 DFQATT, CDR2 SNEGSKA (reference sequence). The CDR3 has 14 amino acids. With 5 bases clipped from V and 4 bases from J, the junction kept 8 bases outside the gene matches.

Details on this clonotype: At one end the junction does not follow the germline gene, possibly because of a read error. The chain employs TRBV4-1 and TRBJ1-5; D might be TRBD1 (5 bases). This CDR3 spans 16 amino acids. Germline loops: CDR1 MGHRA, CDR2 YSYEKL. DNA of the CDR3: TGCACCAGCAGCCAAGAGCGACGGGGCAGCAATCAGCCCCAGCATTTT. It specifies CTSSQERRGSNQPQHF.

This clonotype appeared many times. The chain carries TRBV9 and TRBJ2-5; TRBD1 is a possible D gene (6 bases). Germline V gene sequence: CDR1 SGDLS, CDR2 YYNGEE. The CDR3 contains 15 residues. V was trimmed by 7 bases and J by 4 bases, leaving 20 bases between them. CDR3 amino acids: CASAPRTASRETQYF. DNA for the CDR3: TGTGCCAGCGCCCCCAGGACAGCAAGCCGAGAGACCCAGTACTTC.

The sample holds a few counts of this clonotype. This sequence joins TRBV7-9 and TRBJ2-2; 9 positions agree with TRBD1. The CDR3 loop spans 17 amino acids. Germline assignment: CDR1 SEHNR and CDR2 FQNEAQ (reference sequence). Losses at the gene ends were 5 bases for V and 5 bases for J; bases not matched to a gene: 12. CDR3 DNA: TGTGCCAGCAGCGCAGGATACCGGGACAGGGAGACCGGGGAGCTGTTTTTT. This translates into CASSAGYRDRETGELFF.

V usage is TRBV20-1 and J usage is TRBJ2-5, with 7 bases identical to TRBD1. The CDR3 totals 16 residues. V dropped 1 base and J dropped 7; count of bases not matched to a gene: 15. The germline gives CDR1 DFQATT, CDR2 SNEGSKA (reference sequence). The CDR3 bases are TGCAGTGCTAGAGGTCCGGACAGGAGGCTTGGAGGGACCCAGTACTTC. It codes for CSARGPDRRLGGTQYF.

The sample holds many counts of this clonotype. CDR3 sequence reads: CSAAMVGYTF. The CDR3 nucleotides are TGCAGTGCTGCGATGGTGGGCTACACCTTC. This chain connects TRBV20-1 to TRBJ1-2; the D is unclear. V lost 5 bases and J lost 8, with 9 bases in between. The germline V gene encodes CDR1 DFQATT and CDR2 SNEGSKA (reference sequence). This CDR3 has 10 amino acids.

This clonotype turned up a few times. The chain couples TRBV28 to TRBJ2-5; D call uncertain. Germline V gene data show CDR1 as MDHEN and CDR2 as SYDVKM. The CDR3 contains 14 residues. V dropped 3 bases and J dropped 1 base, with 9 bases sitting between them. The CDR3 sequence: CASSLGSFQETQYF. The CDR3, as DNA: TGTGCCAGCAGTTTGGGCAGTTTCCAAGAGACCCAGTACTTC.

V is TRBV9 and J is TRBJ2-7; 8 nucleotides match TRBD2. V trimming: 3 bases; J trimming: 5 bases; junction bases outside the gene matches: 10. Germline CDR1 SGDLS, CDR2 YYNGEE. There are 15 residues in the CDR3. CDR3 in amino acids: CASSGTSGGWNEQYF. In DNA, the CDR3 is TGTGCCAGCAGCGGTACTAGCGGCGGGTGGAACGAGCAGTACTTC.

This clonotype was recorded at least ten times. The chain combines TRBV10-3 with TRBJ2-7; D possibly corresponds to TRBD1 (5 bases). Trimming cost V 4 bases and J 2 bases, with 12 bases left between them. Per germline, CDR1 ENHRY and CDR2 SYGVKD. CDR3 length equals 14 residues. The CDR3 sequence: CAISGVGDPYEQYF. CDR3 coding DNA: TGTGCCATCAGTGGAGTAGGGGATCCCTACGAGCAGTACTTC.

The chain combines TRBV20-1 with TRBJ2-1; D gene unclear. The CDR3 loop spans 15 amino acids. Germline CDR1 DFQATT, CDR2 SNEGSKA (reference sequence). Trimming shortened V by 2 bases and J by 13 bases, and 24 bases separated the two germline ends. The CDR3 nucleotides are TGCAGTGCTAGACCTGGGCCACTGAGCCAAGAGGCCCAGTTCTTC. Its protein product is CSARPGPLSQEAQFF.

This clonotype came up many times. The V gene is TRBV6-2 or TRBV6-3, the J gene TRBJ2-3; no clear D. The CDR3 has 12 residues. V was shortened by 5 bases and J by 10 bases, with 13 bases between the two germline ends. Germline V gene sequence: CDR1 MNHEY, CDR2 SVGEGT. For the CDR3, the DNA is TGTGCCAGCAGTACGCCTGGTGAGGCGCAGTATTTT. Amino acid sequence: CASSTPGEAQYF.

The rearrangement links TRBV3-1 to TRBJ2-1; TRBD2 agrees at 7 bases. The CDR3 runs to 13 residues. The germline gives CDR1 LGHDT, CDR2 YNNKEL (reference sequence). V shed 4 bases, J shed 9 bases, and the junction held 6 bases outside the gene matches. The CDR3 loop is CASSPQTSSEQFF. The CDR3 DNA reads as TGTGCCAGCAGCCCACAGACTAGCAGTGAGCAGTTCTTC.

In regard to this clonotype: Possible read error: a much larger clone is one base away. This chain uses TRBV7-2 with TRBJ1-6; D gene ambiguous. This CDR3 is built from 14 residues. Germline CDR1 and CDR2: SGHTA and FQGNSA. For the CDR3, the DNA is TGTGCCAGCAGTGAGGGTGGGTTTAGATCACCCCGCCACTTT. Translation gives CASSEGGFRSPRHF.

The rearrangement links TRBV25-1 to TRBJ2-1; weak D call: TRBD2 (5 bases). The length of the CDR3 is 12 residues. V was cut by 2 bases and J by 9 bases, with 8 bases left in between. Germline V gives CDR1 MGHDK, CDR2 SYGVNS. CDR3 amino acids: CASSERAAEQFF. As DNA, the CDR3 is TGTGCCAGCAGTGAACGAGCGGCTGAGCAGTTCTTC.

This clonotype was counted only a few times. Here the CDR3 DNA reads TGTGCCAGCAGTTACGGGTTCAGGGGAGATCAGCCCCAGCATTTT. Protein: CASSYGFRGDQPQHF. The J gene is TRBJ1-5, the V gene TRBV6-2 or TRBV6-3, with D possibly TRBD1 on 6 matching bases. Germline CDR1 is MNHEY and CDR2 is SVGEGT. CDR3 length: 15 amino acids. V was cut by 2 bases and J by 5 bases, with 13 bases left in between.

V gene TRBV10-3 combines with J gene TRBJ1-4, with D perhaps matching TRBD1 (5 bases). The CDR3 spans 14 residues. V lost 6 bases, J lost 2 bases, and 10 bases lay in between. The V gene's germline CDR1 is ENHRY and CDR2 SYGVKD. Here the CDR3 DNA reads TGTGCCATCAGCCAGGGTACGACTAATGAAAAACTGTTTTTT. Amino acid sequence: CAISQGTTNEKLFF.

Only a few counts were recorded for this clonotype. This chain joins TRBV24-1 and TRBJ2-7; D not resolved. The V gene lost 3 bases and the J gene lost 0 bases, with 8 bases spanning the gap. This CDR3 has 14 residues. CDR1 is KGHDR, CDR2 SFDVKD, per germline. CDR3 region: CATSDRDTSYEQYF. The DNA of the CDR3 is TGTGCCACCAGTGATAGGGATACCTCCTACGAGCAGTACTTC.

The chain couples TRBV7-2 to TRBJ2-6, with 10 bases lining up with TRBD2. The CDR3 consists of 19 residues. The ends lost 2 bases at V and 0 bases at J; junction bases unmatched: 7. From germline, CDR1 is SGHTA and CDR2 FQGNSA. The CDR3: CASSLSASGRNSGANVLTF. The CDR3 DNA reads TGTGCCAGCAGCTTATCGGCTAGCGGGAGAAACTCTGGGGCCAACGTCCTGACTTTC.